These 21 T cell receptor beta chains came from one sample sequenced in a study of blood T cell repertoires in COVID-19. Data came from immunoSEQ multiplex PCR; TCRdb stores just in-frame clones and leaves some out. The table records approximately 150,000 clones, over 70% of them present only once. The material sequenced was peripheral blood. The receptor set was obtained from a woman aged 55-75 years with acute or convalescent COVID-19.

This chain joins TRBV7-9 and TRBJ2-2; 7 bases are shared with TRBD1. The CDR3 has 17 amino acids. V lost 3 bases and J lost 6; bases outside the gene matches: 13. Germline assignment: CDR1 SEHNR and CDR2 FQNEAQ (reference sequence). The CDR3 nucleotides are TGTGCCAGCAGCTTTAGACGGACAGGAGTGTACGCCGGGGAGCTGTTTTTT. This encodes CASSFRRTGVYAGELFF.

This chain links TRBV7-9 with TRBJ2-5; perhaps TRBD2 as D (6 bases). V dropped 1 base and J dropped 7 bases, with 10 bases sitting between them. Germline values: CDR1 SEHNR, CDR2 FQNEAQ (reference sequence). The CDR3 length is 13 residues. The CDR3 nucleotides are TGTGCCAGCAGCTTAGAGGTCGGGGGGACCCAGTACTTC. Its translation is CASSLEVGGTQYF.

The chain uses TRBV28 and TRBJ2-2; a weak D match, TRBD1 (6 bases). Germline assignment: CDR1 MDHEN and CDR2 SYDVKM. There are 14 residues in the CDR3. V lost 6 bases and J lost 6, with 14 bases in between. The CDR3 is CASRRNRVAGELFF. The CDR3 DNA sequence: TGTGCCAGCAGGCGCAACAGGGTAGCCGGGGAGCTGTTTTTT.

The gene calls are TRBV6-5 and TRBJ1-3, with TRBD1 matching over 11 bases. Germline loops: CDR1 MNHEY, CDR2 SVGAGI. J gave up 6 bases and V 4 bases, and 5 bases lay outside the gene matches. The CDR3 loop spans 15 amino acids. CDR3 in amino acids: CASSSGQGVVNTIYF. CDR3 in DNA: TGTGCCAGCAGTTCGGGACAGGGGGTAGTAAACACCATATATTTT.

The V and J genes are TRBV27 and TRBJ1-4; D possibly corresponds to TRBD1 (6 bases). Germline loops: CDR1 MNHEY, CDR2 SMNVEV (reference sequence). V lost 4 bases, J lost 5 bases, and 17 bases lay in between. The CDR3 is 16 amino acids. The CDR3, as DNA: TGTGCCAGCAGTTCAACCGGGACAATGGGGAATGAAAAACTGTTTTTT. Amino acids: CASSSTGTMGNEKLFF.

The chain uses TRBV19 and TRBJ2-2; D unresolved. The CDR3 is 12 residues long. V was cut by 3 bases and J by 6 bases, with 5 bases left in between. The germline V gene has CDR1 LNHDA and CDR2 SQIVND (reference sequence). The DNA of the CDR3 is TGTGCCAGTAGTATGCCGGCCGGGGAGCTGTTTTTT. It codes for CASSMPAGELFF.

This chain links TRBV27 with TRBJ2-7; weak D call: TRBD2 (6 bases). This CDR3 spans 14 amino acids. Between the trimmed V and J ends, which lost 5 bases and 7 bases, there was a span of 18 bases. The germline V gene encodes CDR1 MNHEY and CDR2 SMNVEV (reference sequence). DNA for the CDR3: TGTGCCAGCAGTCCTTGGGCTAGCGTAAGGGAGCAGTACTTC. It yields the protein CASSPWASVREQYF.

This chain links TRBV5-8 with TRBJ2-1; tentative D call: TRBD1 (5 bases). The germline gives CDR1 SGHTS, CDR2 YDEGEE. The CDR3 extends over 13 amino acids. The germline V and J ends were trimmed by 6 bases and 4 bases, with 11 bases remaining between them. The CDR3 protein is CASTADNYNEQFF. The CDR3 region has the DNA TGTGCCAGCACCGCGGACAATTACAATGAGCAGTTCTTC.

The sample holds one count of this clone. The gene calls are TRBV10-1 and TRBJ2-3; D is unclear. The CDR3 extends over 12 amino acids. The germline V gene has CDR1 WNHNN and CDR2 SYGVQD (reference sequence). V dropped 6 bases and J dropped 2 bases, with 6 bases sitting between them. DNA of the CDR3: TGCGCCAGCAGACTTCCCACAGATACGCAGTATTTT. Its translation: CASRLPTDTQYF.

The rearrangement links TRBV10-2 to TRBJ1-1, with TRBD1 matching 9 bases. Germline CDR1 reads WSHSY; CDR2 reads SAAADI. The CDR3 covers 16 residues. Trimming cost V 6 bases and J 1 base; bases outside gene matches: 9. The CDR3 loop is CASRRPGQGENTEAFF. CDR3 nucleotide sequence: TGCGCCAGCAGGAGACCGGGACAGGGAGAGAACACTGAAGCTTTCTTT.

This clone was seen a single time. This CDR3 is CASSLTGGFSGANVLTF. CDR3 in DNA: TGTGCCAGCAGCTTAACAGGGGGATTCTCTGGGGCCAACGTCCTGACTTTC. This chain links TRBV7-3 with TRBJ2-6; a weak D match, TRBD1 (6 bases). CDR3 length equals 17 residues. CDR1 is SGHTA, CDR2 FQGTGA, per germline. The V gene lost 0 bases and the J gene lost 0 bases, with 9 bases spanning the gap.

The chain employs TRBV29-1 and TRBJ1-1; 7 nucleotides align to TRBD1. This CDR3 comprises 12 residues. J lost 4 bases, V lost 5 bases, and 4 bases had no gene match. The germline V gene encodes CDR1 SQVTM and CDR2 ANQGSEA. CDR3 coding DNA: TGCAGCGTTTCGACAGGGACCACTGAAGCTTTCTTT. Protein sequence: CSVSTGTTEAFF.

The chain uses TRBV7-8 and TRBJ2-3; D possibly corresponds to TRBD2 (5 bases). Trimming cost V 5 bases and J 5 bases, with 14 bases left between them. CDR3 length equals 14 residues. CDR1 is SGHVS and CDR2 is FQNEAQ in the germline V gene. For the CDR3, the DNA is TGTGCCAGCAGCCCGACGGGGTGGAAAGATACGCAGTATTTT. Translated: CASSPTGWKDTQYF.

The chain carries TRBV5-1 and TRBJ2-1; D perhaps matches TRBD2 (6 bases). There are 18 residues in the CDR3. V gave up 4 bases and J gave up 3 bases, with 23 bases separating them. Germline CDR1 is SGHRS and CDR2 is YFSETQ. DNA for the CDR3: TGCGCCAGCAGCCACCTTCAGGGTAGCGGCCTAGTCTACAATGAGCAGTTCTTC. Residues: CASSHLQGSGLVYNEQFF.

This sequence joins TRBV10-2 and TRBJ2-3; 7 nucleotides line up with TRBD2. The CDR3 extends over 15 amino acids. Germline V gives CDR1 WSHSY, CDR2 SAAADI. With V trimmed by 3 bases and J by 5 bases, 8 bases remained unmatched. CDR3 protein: CASSDGSGMIDTQYF. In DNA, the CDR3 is TGCGCCAGCAGTGATGGGAGCGGGATGATAGATACGCAGTATTTT.

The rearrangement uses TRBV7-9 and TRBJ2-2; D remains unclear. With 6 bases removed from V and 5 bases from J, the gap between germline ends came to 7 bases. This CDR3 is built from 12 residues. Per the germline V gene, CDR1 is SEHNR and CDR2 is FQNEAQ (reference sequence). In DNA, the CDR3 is TGTGCCAGCAGTCGGGTGACCGGGGAGCTGTTTTTT. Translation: CASSRVTGELFF.

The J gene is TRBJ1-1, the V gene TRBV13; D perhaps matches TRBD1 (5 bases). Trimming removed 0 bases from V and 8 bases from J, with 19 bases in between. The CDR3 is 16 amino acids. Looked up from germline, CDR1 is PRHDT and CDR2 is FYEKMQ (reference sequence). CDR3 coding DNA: TGTGCCAGCAGCTTAGGCGGAGGGACGGGGATTCGGGAAGCTTTCTTT. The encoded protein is CASSLGGGTGIREAFF.

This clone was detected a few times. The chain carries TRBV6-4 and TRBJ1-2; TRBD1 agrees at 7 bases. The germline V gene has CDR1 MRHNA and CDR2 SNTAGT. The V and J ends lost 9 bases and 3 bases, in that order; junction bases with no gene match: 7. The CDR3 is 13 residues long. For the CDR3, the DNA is TGTGCCAGTTCGAGGGGGCGCGACTATGGCTACACCTTC. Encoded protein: CASSRGRDYGYTF.

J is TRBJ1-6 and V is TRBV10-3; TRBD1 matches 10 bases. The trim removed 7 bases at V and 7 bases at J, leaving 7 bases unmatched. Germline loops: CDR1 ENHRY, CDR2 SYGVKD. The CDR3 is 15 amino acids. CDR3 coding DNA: TGTGCCATCACCGACTTGGGACAGGGGAATTCACCCCTCCACTTT. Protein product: CAITDLGQGNSPLHF.

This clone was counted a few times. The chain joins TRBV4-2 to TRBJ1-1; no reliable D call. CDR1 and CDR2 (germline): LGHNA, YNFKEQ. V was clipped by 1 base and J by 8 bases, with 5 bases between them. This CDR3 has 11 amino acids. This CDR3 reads CASSQAPEAFF. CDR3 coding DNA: TGTGCCAGCAGCCAAGCCCCAGAAGCTTTCTTT.

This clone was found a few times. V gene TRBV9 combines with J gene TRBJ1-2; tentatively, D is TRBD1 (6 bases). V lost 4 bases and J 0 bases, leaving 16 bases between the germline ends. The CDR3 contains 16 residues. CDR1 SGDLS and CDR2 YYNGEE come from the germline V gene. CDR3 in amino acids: CASSPLLEGANYGYTF. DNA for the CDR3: TGTGCCAGCAGCCCACTTCTCGAGGGGGCTAACTATGGCTACACCTTC.